This TCR beta chain was documented in a study of CD8+CD57+ T cells in acquired aplastic anemia. Study results and limitations: A set of twenty-nine CD8+ CDR3 sequences was shared between patients and controls, and these sequences appeared highly expressed in patients.

It was patients with CD8+CD57+ cell expansion by flow cytometry who were chosen for sequencing. Patients uniformly had severe acquired aplastic anemia. CDR3 and TCR beta VDJ profiling relied on genomic DNA as the template. TCRdb re-analysed the reads in MiXCR, keeping a single row per CDR3 protein. Of about 160,000 distinct CDR3 sequences detected, 40% to 60% appear once; the ten largest clones hold over 25%. Worth noting for this clonotype: What it binds is not known.

The CDR3 contains 13 residues. J was trimmed by 1 base and V by 8 bases; bases with no gene match: 4. CDR1 is SNHLY and CDR2 is FYNNEI in the germline V gene. This clonotype originated in a human donor with aplastic anemia. The chain is built from TRBV2 and TRBJ1-1; 7 positions agree with TRBD1. Sequencing input: sorted CD4+, CD8+, or CD8+CD57+ T cells (not recorded which) from PBMCs. CDR3 amino acids: CASLGQPNTEAFF. The CDR3 nucleotides are TGTGCCAGCCTGGGACAGCCGAACACTGAAGCTTTCTTT. Full variable domain (remainder filled in from reference TRBV2 and TRBJ1-1): EPEVTQTPSHQVTQMGQEVILRCVPISNHLYFYWYRQILGQKVEFLVSFYNNEISEKSEIFDDQFSVERPDGSNFTLKIRSTKLEDSAMYFCASLGQPNTEAFFGQGTRLTVV.